This T cell receptor (beta chain) was observed in a study of T cell repertoires in aging, cancer and after chemotherapy. Study-wide results and limits: Median generation probability rose over the chemotherapy interval in each cancer cohort, suggesting rebound thymic output. Compared with age-matched healthy donors, untreated hematological or solid cancer patients showed higher blood TCR clonality. Immunological memory after chemotherapy cannot be judged from the repertoire data.

This clonotype was seen ten or more times. No antigen is known for it. The template was genomic DNA from peripheral blood, not RNA. A mixed TRB-A/B primer pool amplified rearranged TRB by multiplex touch-down PCR. TCRdb ran MiXCR on the multiplex PCR reads and lists one entry per CDR3 protein. The sample gives over 10,000 distinct CDR3 sequences, less than 25% of which show up once; less than 7.5% is in the top ten. Germline values: CDR1 DFQATT, CDR2 SNEGSKA (reference sequence). The V end lost 4 bases, the J end lost 8 bases, and 14 bases lay between the germline ends. The CDR3 totals 13 residues. The sequence was obtained from a human donor in good health. The chain is built from TRBV20-1 and TRBJ1-4, with D unresolved. Material: blood. The CDR3 region is CSAIFEEHEKLFF. The CDR3 bases are TGCAGTGCTATATTTGAGGAGCACGAAAAACTGTTTTTT.